Listed here are 31 T cell receptor beta chains from one sample, sequenced in a study of response to subunit inactivated influenza vaccine. TCRdb processed the RT-PCR reads anew with MiXCR; each CDR3 protein has one entry. The sample has around 470,000 distinct CDR3 sequences, approximately 6.9% seen once. The sample was PBMCs from blood, taken less than 25 months after vaccination. The receptor source for this set is a man aged 50 to 75 who received an inactivated influenza vaccine.

The table lists this clonotype with a few counts. As DNA, the CDR3 is TGTGCCAGCAGCTTAGGCCGACTAGCGGGAGTACCCCCAGAGACCCAGTACTTC. It is translated as CASSLGRLAGVPPETQYF. This rearrangement joins TRBV7-8 to TRBJ2-5; the match to TRBD2 covers 12 bases. The germline gives CDR1 SGHVS, CDR2 FQNEAQ. V lost 1 base, J lost 4 bases, and 10 bases stayed unmatched. The length of the CDR3 is 18 residues. The full variable domain, with the rest looked up from reference TRBV7-8 and TRBJ2-5, is GAGVSQSPRYKVAKRGQDVALRCDPISGHVSLFWYQQALGQGPEFLTYFQNEAQLDKSGLPSDRFFAERPEGSVSTLKIQRTQQEDSAVYLCASSLGRLAGVPPETQYFGPGTRLLVL.

V is TRBV7-3 and J is TRBJ2-7, with 11 bases lining up with TRBD2. From germline, CDR1 is SGHTA and CDR2 FQGTGA. Unmatched junction bases numbered 9, after V lost 5 bases and J lost 6 bases. The CDR3 totals 15 residues. The CDR3 DNA reads TGTGCCAGCAGCCCAGTAGCGGGAGGGCCTTTCGAGCAGTACTTC. Amino acid sequence: CASSPVAGGPFEQYF.

In this sample, this clonotype turned up a few times. The chain joins TRBV7-2 to TRBJ2-3; a weak D match, TRBD2 (5 bases). The CDR3 is 15 amino acids. Germline lookup yields CDR1 SGHTA and CDR2 FQGNSA. Trimming cost V 2 bases and J 9 bases, with 18 bases left between them. CDR3 residues: CASSLWAEGIGTQYF. The CDR3 DNA follows: TGTGCCAGCAGCTTATGGGCCGAGGGAATAGGGACGCAGTATTTT.

The chain employs TRBV7-2 and TRBJ2-3; 16 positions agree with TRBD2. V shed 5 bases, J shed 4 bases, and the junction held 6 bases outside the gene matches. Germline V gene lookup returns CDR1 SGHTA and CDR2 FQGNSA. The CDR3 runs 17 residues. The chain's CDR3 is CASSPLGTSGRADTQYF. In DNA, the CDR3 is TGTGCCAGCAGCCCCTTGGGGACTAGCGGGAGGGCAGATACGCAGTATTTT.

This clonotype has only a few counts. The chain has TRBV6-1 and TRBJ1-5, with D unclear. The germline V gene encodes CDR1 MNHNS and CDR2 SASEGT. This CDR3 has 13 residues. With 2 bases removed from V and 7 bases from J, the gap between germline ends came to 9 bases. The CDR3 loop is CASSEYPVQPQHF. The CDR3 coding sequence is TGTGCCAGCAGTGAATATCCAGTGCAGCCCCAGCATTTT.

The sample holds a few counts of this clonotype. This rearrangement joins TRBV13 to TRBJ2-3; perhaps TRBD2 as D (6 bases). The CDR3 loop spans 15 amino acids. The V and J ends lost 2 bases and 2 bases respectively, with 11 bases between them. In germline, CDR1 is PRHDT, CDR2 FYEKMQ (reference sequence). CDR3 nucleotide sequence: TGTGCCAGCAGCTTATTGGCGGGACCCACAGATACGCAGTATTTT. Its translation is CASSLLAGPTDTQYF.

Only a few counts were recorded for this clonotype. The CDR3 spells CSASTSGGNTDTQYF. In DNA form, the CDR3 reads TGCAGTGCTAGTACTAGCGGGGGTAACACAGATACGCAGTATTTT. The chain employs TRBV20-1 and TRBJ2-3, with 11 bases that match TRBD2. Germline CDR1 is DFQATT and CDR2 is SNEGSKA (reference sequence). This CDR3 has 15 residues. Trimming at V came to 3 bases and at J to 2 bases, leaving 4 bases not matched to a gene.

The V call is TRBV7-7, the J call TRBJ2-7, with D possibly matching TRBD1 (6 bases). Trimming pared 5 bases from V and 2 bases from J, leaving 13 bases between. The V gene's germline CDR1 is SSHAT and CDR2 FNYEAQ (reference sequence). The CDR3 contains 14 residues. Written as DNA, the CDR3 is TGTGCCAGCAGCCCAGGGGCCCCTACCTACGAGCAGTACTTC. This translates into CASSPGAPTYEQYF.

The chain joins TRBV9 to TRBJ2-7; the match to TRBD2 covers 7 bases. CDR1 and CDR2 from the germline V gene are SGDLS and YYNGEE. This CDR3 has 14 amino acids. Unmatched junction bases numbered 8, after V lost 4 bases and J lost 4 bases. CDR3 loop: CASSPAGSGYEQYF. In nucleotides, the CDR3 is TGTGCCAGCAGCCCAGCGGGAAGTGGGTACGAGCAGTACTTC.

This clonotype was seen only a few times. The chain links TRBV10-3 to TRBJ2-5, with D possibly matching TRBD2 (7 bases). Germline V CDR1 and CDR2: ENHRY, SYGVKD. The CDR3 contains 15 residues. The ends were cut back, 0 bases at V and 5 bases at J, with 13 bases in the middle. CDR3 sequence (DNA): TGTGCCATCAGTGAGTCGGGGGGGCGGCTGGAGACCCAGTACTTC. This sequence encodes CAISESGGRLETQYF.

This clonotype was detected many times. The chain carries TRBV28 and TRBJ2-7; D not certain. Trimming took off 6 bases at V and 2 bases at J, with 20 bases between the two ends. The germline V gene encodes CDR1 MDHEN and CDR2 SYDVKM. The CDR3 length is 16 residues. DNA for the CDR3: TGTGCCAGCAGACCCCCCGTCGGCCCTGGGACCTACGAGCAGTACTTC. This translates into CASRPPVGPGTYEQYF.

This clonotype was found a few times. The chain combines TRBV7-2 with TRBJ2-3, with 8 bases lining up with TRBD2. Trimming removed 5 bases from V and 4 bases from J; junction bases left unmatched: 11. This CDR3 spans 16 amino acids. Germline CDR1 is SGHTA and CDR2 is FQGNSA. In nucleotides, the CDR3 is TGTGCCAGCAGCAAGTCCTTCGGGGGGGCCGCAGATACGCAGTATTTT. This sequence encodes CASSKSFGGAADTQYF.

In this sample, this clonotype turned up many times. J is TRBJ2-3 and V is TRBV28, with D perhaps matching TRBD1 or TRBD2 (5 bases each). Germline values: CDR1 MDHEN, CDR2 SYDVKM. V lost 4 bases to trimming and J lost 2 bases, with 13 bases between them. The CDR3 runs 15 residues. The CDR3 DNA follows: TGTGCCAGCAGTTACGGGGCGCTGGACACAGATACGCAGTATTTT. Translated: CASSYGALDTDTQYF.

This clonotype was counted between two and nine times. V and J are TRBV20-1 and TRBJ2-3, with D perhaps TRBD1 (5 bases). Germline V gene sequence: CDR1 DFQATT, CDR2 SNEGSKA (reference sequence). The CDR3 consists of 13 residues. V lost 0 bases and J 5 bases, leaving 9 bases between the germline ends. CDR3 coding DNA: TGCAGTGCTAGAGAAGGCAGGGAAGATACGCAGTATTTT. Its protein is CSAREGREDTQYF.

This clonotype was detected only a few times. The CDR3 nucleotides read TGTGCCAGCAGCTTAGATGAGGGGGGGGCTTACAATGAGCAGTTCTTC. Amino acid sequence: CASSLDEGGAYNEQFF. The chain carries TRBV11-2 and TRBJ2-1; D is possibly TRBD2 (7 bases). Germline V gives CDR1 SGHAT, CDR2 FQNNGV. V was shortened by 0 bases and J by 4 bases, with 13 bases between the two germline ends. The length of the CDR3 is 16 residues.

This clonotype occurred a few times. The V and J genes are TRBV4-3 and TRBJ2-7; D may be TRBD1 (6 bases). The CDR3 has 15 residues. Germline lookup yields CDR1 LGHNA and CDR2 YSLEER. Between the trimmed V and J ends, which lost 4 bases and 2 bases, there was a span of 15 bases. The CDR3 is CASSRLPGTTYEQYF. Here the CDR3 DNA reads TGCGCCAGCAGCCGCCTACCCGGGACAACCTACGAGCAGTACTTC.

This sequence joins TRBV5-1 and TRBJ2-7; 7 bases are shared with TRBD1. Per germline, CDR1 SGHRS and CDR2 YFSETQ. V lost 0 bases and J lost 1; bases outside the gene matches: 7. The CDR3 length is 16 residues. The CDR3 DNA follows: TGCGCCAGCAGCTTGGCTTGGGGACAGACGTCCTACGAGCAGTACTTC. It yields the protein CASSLAWGQTSYEQYF.

This clonotype appeared a few times. The chain uses TRBV28 and TRBJ2-1; D uncertain. The CDR3 spans 16 residues. V was pared by 5 bases and J by 0 bases, with 14 bases between. Germline CDR1 and CDR2: MDHEN and SYDVKM. CDR3 sequence: CASSTLDPSSYNEQFF. The CDR3 DNA follows: TGTGCCAGCAGTACCCTGGACCCGAGCTCCTACAATGAGCAGTTCTTC.

This clonotype was picked up one time. V and J are TRBV18 and TRBJ2-6, with D unresolved. Germline assignment: CDR1 KGHSH and CDR2 LQKENI. This CDR3 contains 15 residues. V lost 0 bases, J lost 2 bases, and 5 bases lay in between. CDR3 amino acids: CASSPPVTGANVLTF. DNA of the CDR3: TGTGCCAGCTCACCACCGGTTACTGGGGCCAACGTCCTGACTTTC.

The sample holds many counts of this clonotype. The chain uses TRBV12-3 or TRBV12-4 and TRBJ1-1; 9 bases align to TRBD1. With 5 bases clipped from V and 0 bases from J, the junction kept 7 bases outside the gene matches. This CDR3 comprises 16 residues. The CDR3 sequence is CASSSGQGHLNTEAFF. In nucleotides, the CDR3 is TGTGCCAGCAGTAGCGGACAGGGGCACTTGAACACTGAAGCTTTCTTT.

This clonotype was detected many times. V usage is TRBV5-1 and J usage is TRBJ2-7; 9 nucleotides agree with TRBD2. Losses at the gene ends were 4 bases for V and 2 bases for J; bases not matched to a gene: 7. Germline assignment: CDR1 SGHRS and CDR2 YFSETQ. The CDR3 loop spans 15 amino acids. In nucleotides, the CDR3 is TGCGCCAGCAGCCAGGGACTAGCTTCGACCTACGAGCAGTACTTC. It specifies CASSQGLASTYEQYF. The entire variable domain, with the rest obtained from reference TRBV5-1 and TRBJ2-7, is as follows: KAGVTQTPRYLIKTRGQQVTLSCSPISGHRSVSWYQQTPGQGLQFLFEYFSETQRNKGNFPGRFSGRQFSNSRSEMNVSTLELGDSALYLCASSQGLASTYEQYFGPGTRLTVT.

This clonotype was observed a handful of times. The chain links TRBV20-1 to TRBJ1-1, with 11 bases that match TRBD1. Germline CDR1 DFQATT, CDR2 SNEGSKA (reference sequence). The CDR3 runs to 17 residues. V was clipped by 1 base and J by 0 bases; unmatched bases: 7. The CDR3 region is CSARGTGGFLMNTEAFF. The CDR3 DNA reads as TGCAGTGCTAGAGGGACAGGGGGCTTCCTAATGAACACTGAAGCTTTCTTT.

Only a few counts were recorded for this clonotype. The V call is TRBV12-3 or TRBV12-4, the J call TRBJ2-6; no clear D. The CDR3 is 15 amino acids. V shed 6 bases and J shed 0 bases, with 9 bases lying between them. CDR3: CASRAGPSGANVLTF. DNA of the CDR3: TGTGCCAGCAGGGCCGGGCCCTCTGGGGCCAACGTCCTGACTTTC.

There are a few counts of this clonotype. This rearrangement joins TRBV11-1 to TRBJ2-1; 9 positions agree with TRBD2. The V gene's germline CDR1 is SGHAT and CDR2 FQDESV (reference sequence). Germline trimming cut 3 bases from V and 1 base from J; bases unmatched to any gene: 4. This CDR3 region has 16 residues. The chain's CDR3 is CASSFSAGGSYNEQFF. The CDR3 DNA reads as TGTGCCAGCAGCTTTTCGGCGGGAGGGTCCTACAATGAGCAGTTCTTC.

This clonotype was seen a handful of times. J is TRBJ2-3 and V is TRBV20-1; D might be TRBD2 (6 bases). The CDR3 covers 13 residues. The germline CDR1 and CDR2 sequences are DFQATT and SNEGSKA (reference sequence). The germline V and J ends were trimmed by 3 bases and 2 bases, with 9 bases remaining between them. The CDR3 region is CSASRGTTDTQYF. The CDR3 DNA follows: TGCAGTGCTAGCCGGGGGACCACAGATACGCAGTATTTT.

The CDR3 nucleotides read TGTGCCAGCACCCCTGCGGGGTCGGGAGGCTACACCTTC. It yields the protein CASTPAGSGGYTF. The chain is built from TRBV6-6 and TRBJ1-2; D uncertain. Germline-derived CDR1 and CDR2 are MNHNY and SVGAGI (reference sequence). With 7 bases removed from V and 8 bases from J, the gap between germline ends came to 17 bases. CDR3 size: 13 residues.

This clonotype occurred a few times. The chain carries TRBV20-1 and TRBJ2-1, with 12 positions matching TRBD2. The CDR3 loop spans 16 amino acids. Germline assignment: CDR1 DFQATT and CDR2 SNEGSKA (reference sequence). The V and J ends lost 0 bases and 8 bases, in that order; junction bases with no gene match: 8. CDR3 DNA: TGCAGTGCTAGAGATCCAACTAGCGGGAGGTTGGATGAGCAGTTCTTC. It codes for CSARDPTSGRLDEQFF.

This clonotype appeared many times. This chain joins TRBV18 and TRBJ2-7, with D uncertain. V was pared by 1 base and J by 7 bases, with 11 bases between. Germline V CDR1 and CDR2: KGHSH, LQKENI. The CDR3 is 13 residues long. CDR3 protein: CASSPQETREQYF. The CDR3 region has the DNA TGTGCCAGCTCACCACAAGAGACGCGGGAGCAGTACTTC. Using reference TRBV18 and TRBJ2-7 for the parts outside the CDR3, the full variable domain is NAGVMQNPRHLVRRRGQEARLRCSPMKGHSHVYWYRQLPEEGLKFMVYLQKENIIDESGMPKERFSAEFPKEGPSILRIQQVVRGDSAAYFCASSPQETREQYFGPGTRLTVT.

This clonotype was detected ten times or more. This chain joins TRBV29-1 and TRBJ2-5; 8 nucleotides line up with TRBD2. The trim removed 6 bases at V and 1 base at J, leaving 7 bases unmatched. CDR1 SQVTM and CDR2 ANQGSEA come from the germline V gene. The CDR3 length is 14 residues. CDR3 DNA sequence: TGCAGCGTCGTAGCGGGGAGTTCCCAAGAGACCCAGTACTTC. Encoded protein: CSVVAGSSQETQYF.

This clonotype was detected a few times. This rearrangement joins TRBV5-1 to TRBJ2-3; no reliable D call. V was cut by 0 bases and J by 2 bases, with 7 bases left in between. The CDR3 runs 14 residues. Looked up from germline, CDR1 is SGHRS and CDR2 is YFSETQ. The chain's CDR3 is CASSLGAPTDTQYF. Here the CDR3 DNA reads TGCGCCAGCAGCTTGGGGGCACCCACAGATACGCAGTATTTT.

This clonotype was observed many times. The CDR3 DNA reads as TGTGCCAGCAGCTTAGGGTCGAGCTCCTATAATTCACCCCTCCACTTT. It encodes CASSLGSSSYNSPLHF. The genes are TRBV7-6 and TRBJ1-6, with D unclear. Trimming removed 1 base from V and 0 bases from J, with 7 bases in between. The CDR3 runs 16 residues. Germline CDR1 reads SGHVS; CDR2 reads FNYEAQ. Using reference TRBV7-6 and TRBJ1-6 for the parts outside the CDR3, the full variable domain is GAGVSQSPRYKVTKRGQDVALRCDPISGHVSLYWYRQALGQGPEFLTYFNYEAQQDKSGLPNDRFSAERPEGSISTLTIQRTEQRDSAMYRCASSLGSSSYNSPLHFGNGTRLTVT.